This T cell receptor (beta chain) was recorded in a study of STAT3 mutations in large granular lymphocyte leukemia (dated by TCRdb to about 2019). A note on the overall study: About half of the T-LGLL patients who underwent longitudinal sequencing carried canonical activating STAT3 mutations. More than half of T-LGLL patients received one or more immunosuppressive therapy regimens, with hematologic response in 40% of those treated. Serial deep sequencing of TCRbeta CDR3 and STAT3 was performed in patients with T-cell large granular lymphocyte leukemia to reconstruct clonal hierarchy and dynamics. Each patient was sequenced at an average of approximately 3.8 time points, ranging from 2 to 8 samplings. As controls within the study, two patients with natural killer LGL leukemia were also sequenced longitudinally. More than 15 representative T-LGLL cases were selected from an initial cohort of 200 to 250 LGL patients for longitudinal TCRbeta and STAT3 sequencing. The investigation overall reported the following: TCR clonotype switching after therapy was seen in about 35% of the 18 patients, with all newly emerging clones being STAT3 wild type. The burden of the dominant TCR clone was higher than the STAT3 mutant burden in several patients, which suggests that the STAT3 mutation arose secondarily inside a clone that had already expanded. All T-LGLL patients had at least one immunodominant TCRbeta clonotype, and roughly half had multiple immunodominant subclonotypes. Linking therapy response to changes in TCR clonal burden was complicated by variable intervals between samplings and by differing treatment regimens. Because no samples were available when a clone first appeared, clonal expansion had to be inferred from samplings taken at other points. Persisting codominant clonotypes in some patients meant a small but highly pathogenic clone may have been missed.

Taken from cysteine to phenylalanine, the CDR3 has 14 residues. Kept here is only the CDR3 DNA, which spans 42 bases and is read in frame from base 1. V lost 0 bases and J lost 2 bases; the stretch between them is 8 bases long. The germline V gene (reference sequence) specifies LNHNV as CDR1 and YYDKDF as CDR2. DNA was extracted from blood mononuclear cells, and the same DNA was used for both TCR and STAT3 sequencing. Points on this clone: No antigen is known for it. Qualities for individual bases were not recorded, and no much larger clone is one base off.

TCRbeta libraries were sequenced on an Illumina MiSeq, averaging approximately 44,000 productive templates per sample. Multiplex PCR amplification was used to generate TCRbeta CDR3 libraries with the immunoSEQ assay. The study's own analysis went as follows. Repertoire diversity was calculated as previously defined, and values close to 0 indicated extremely monoclonal samples. This immuneACCESS table, as held by TCRdb, lists in-frame sequences with V and J called but not all clones. Of the missing ones, under half trace to an unresolved V gene in checked studies; the others have no known cause. V and J calls and clone size are those listed in that table; D and trimming were worked out from the DNA. In this sample the table shows tens of thousands of clones, roughly three quarters of which occur a single time. Roughly 0.42% of the sample comes from the top ten.

The chain uses TRBV15 and TRBJ2-7; no D gene is confidently identified. The sequencing sample was made of PBMCs. The clonotype comes from a human donor with T large granular lymphocyte leukemia. Some clones in this sample may be carry-over from other donors' samples. In nucleotides, the sequence is TGTGCCACCAGCAGAGACAATGGAGCCTACGAGCAGTACTTC. This gives the protein CATSRDNGAYEQYF.